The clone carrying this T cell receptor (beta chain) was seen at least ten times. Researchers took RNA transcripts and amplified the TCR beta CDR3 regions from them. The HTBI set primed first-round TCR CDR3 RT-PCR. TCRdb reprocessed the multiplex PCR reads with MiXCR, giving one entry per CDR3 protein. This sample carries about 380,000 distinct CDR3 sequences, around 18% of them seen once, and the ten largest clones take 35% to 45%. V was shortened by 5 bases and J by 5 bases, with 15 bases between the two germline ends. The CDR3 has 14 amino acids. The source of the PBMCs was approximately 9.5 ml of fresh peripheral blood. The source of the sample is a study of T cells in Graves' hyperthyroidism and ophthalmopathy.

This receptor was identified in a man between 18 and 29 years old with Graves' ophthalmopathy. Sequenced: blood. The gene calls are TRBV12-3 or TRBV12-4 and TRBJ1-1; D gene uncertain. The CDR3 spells CASSAQSGSTEAFF. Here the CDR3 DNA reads TGTGCCAGCAGTGCCCAGAGCGGGAGTACTGAAGCTTTCTTT.